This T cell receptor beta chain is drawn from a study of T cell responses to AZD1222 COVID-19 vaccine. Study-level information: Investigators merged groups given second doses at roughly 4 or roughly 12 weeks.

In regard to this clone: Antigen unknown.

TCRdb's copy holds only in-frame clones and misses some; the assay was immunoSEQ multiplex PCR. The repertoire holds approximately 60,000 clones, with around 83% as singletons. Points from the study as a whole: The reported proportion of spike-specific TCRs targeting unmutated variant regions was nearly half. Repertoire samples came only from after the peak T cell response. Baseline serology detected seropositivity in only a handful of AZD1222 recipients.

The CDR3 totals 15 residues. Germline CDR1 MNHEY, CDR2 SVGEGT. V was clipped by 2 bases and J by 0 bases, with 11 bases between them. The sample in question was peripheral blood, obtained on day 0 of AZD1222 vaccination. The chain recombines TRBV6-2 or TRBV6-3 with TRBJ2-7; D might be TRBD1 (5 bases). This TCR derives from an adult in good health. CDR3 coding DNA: TGTGCCAGCAGTTACGGGGCTTCGAGCTCCTACGAGCAGTACTTC. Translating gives CASSYGASSSYEQYF.